The 29 T cell receptor beta chains below were found in one sample sequenced in a study of T cells after yellow fever vaccination. TCRdb passed the 5' RACE reads through MiXCR, listing each CDR3 protein once. The top ten clones hold over 3% of a sample with more than 300,000 distinct CDR3 sequences, about 10% of them seen once. Material: CD4+ T cells sorted from PBMCs, obtained 45 days after the yellow fever booster vaccination. Receptors were obtained from a young man who received the YFV17D yellow fever vaccine.

The chain links TRBV25-1 to TRBJ1-2; D is perhaps TRBD1 (6 bases). Looked up from germline, CDR1 is MGHDK and CDR2 is SYGVNS. V dropped 3 bases and J dropped 8 bases, with 13 bases sitting between them. The CDR3 has 13 amino acids. DNA for the CDR3: TGTGCCAGCAGTGACCCGAACAGGGCCGGCTACACCTTC. Protein sequence: CASSDPNRAGYTF.

V and J are TRBV7-8 and TRBJ2-1, with 13 bases lining up with TRBD2. V lost 0 bases, J lost 14 bases, and 10 bases stayed unmatched. This CDR3 contains 16 residues. The germline gives CDR1 SGHVS, CDR2 FQNEAQ. CDR3 in DNA: TGTGCCAGCAGCTTAGCGCGCCGACTAGCGGGGGGACAGAAGTTCTTC. Its translation: CASSLARRLAGGQKFF.

This clonotype came up many times. J is TRBJ1-4 and V is TRBV6-5; 9 nucleotides line up with TRBD1. This CDR3 region has 12 residues. Germline loops: CDR1 MNHEY, CDR2 SVGAGI. Unmatched junction bases numbered 0, after V lost 5 bases and J lost 8 bases. The CDR3 loop is CASSGTGEKLFF. The DNA for the CDR3 is TGTGCCAGCAGTGGGACAGGGGAAAAACTGTTTTTT.

This clonotype was seen only a few times. The CDR3 DNA is TGCGCCAGCAGTCGGGCTGGTGCTAGCAATCAGCCCCAGCATTTT. Translating it yields CASSRAGASNQPQHF. V is TRBV5-1 and J is TRBJ1-5; D not resolved. This CDR3 has 15 residues. Trimming removed 5 bases at V and 0 bases at J, with 12 bases between. In germline, CDR1 is SGHRS, CDR2 YFSETQ. Variable domain in full (rest from reference TRBV5-1 and TRBJ1-5): KAGVTQTPRYLIKTRGQQVTLSCSPISGHRSVSWYQQTPGQGLQFLFEYFSETQRNKGNFPGRFSGRQFSNSRSEMNVSTLELGDSALYLCASSRAGASNQPQHFGDGTRLSIL.

This clonotype was recorded a few times. V usage is TRBV6-2 or TRBV6-3 and J usage is TRBJ2-2; D is unresolved. CDR3 length: 15 amino acids. Trimming cost V 7 bases and J 7 bases, with 19 bases left between them. CDR1 is MNHEY and CDR2 is SVGEGT in the germline V gene. CDR3 DNA: TGTGCCAGCACCCGCCCCGGGCTCCTGAACGGGGAGCTGTTTTTT. This gives the protein CASTRPGLLNGELFF.

The V call is TRBV7-3, the J call TRBJ2-2; D perhaps matches TRBD1 (5 bases). V was pared by 3 bases and J by 6 bases, with 11 bases between. This CDR3 comprises 14 residues. CDR1 is SGHTA, CDR2 FQGTGA, per germline. In nucleotides, the CDR3 is TGTGCCAGCAGCTTCCAGGGTCCTGCCGGGGAGCTGTTTTTT. This encodes CASSFQGPAGELFF.

The chain is built from TRBV6-1 and TRBJ2-7; D remains ambiguous. Between the trimmed V and J ends, which lost 6 bases and 1 base, there was a span of 13 bases. In germline, CDR1 is MNHNS, CDR2 SASEGT. The CDR3 sequence is 14 residues long. In DNA, the CDR3 is TGTGCCAGCAGCCAACGTGGTCTTTCCTACGAGCAGTACGTC. Protein product: CASSQRGLSYEQYV.

This clonotype was picked up many times. V usage is TRBV5-6 and J usage is TRBJ1-2; D is unresolved. CDR1 and CDR2 from the germline V gene are SGHDT and YYEEEE. This CDR3 spans 13 amino acids. The germline V and J ends were trimmed by 0 bases and 4 bases, with 7 bases remaining between them. As DNA, the CDR3 is TGTGCCAGCAGCTTGGAGGGCGGCTATGGCTACACCTTC. It yields the protein CASSLEGGYGYTF. Complete variable domain (other parts from reference TRBV5-6 and TRBJ1-2): DAGVTQSPTHLIKTRGQQVTLRCSPKSGHDTVSWYQQALGQGPQFIFQYYEEEERQRGNFPDRFSGHQFPNYSSELNVNALLLGDSALYLCASSLEGGYGYTFGSGTRLTVV.

The V call is TRBV6-2 or TRBV6-3, the J call TRBJ1-3; TRBD1 matches 7 bases. Germline CDR1 reads MNHEY; CDR2 reads SVGEGT. The CDR3 spans 15 residues. The V gene end was trimmed by 4 bases and the J gene end by 6 bases; junction bases not matched to a gene: 9. The CDR3 DNA sequence: TGTGCCAGCAGTTCCGATTTGGGACAGCCAAACACCATATATTTT. This encodes CASSSDLGQPNTIYF.

V gene TRBV20-1 combines with J gene TRBJ1-1, with no clear D. V gave up 7 bases and J gave up 8 bases, with 14 bases separating them. The CDR3 covers 11 residues. The germline V gene has CDR1 DFQATT and CDR2 SNEGSKA (reference sequence). Here the CDR3 DNA reads TGCAGTGGTGAACGGGGAGGCGAAGCTTTCTTT. It is translated as CSGERGGEAFF.

In its sample, this clonotype was seen a few times. V gene TRBV2 combines with J gene TRBJ2-5; D assignment may be TRBD1 or TRBD2 (5 bases each). The CDR3 loop spans 15 amino acids. CDR1 is SNHLY and CDR2 is FYNNEI in the germline V gene. V was shortened by 6 bases and J by 6 bases, with 20 bases between the two germline ends. This chain's CDR3 is CASRVNRDPIQTQYF. The CDR3 region has the DNA TGTGCCAGCAGAGTAAACCGGGACCCTATCCAGACCCAGTACTTC.

The table lists this clonotype with a few counts. The chain employs TRBV30 and TRBJ1-1, with a tentative D call TRBD1 (6 bases). Trimming stripped 2 bases from V and 3 bases from J, with 13 bases between. The CDR3 extends over 14 amino acids. CDR1 is GTSNPN, CDR2 SVGIG, per germline (reference sequence). CDR3 protein: CAWSLTGFDTEAFF. In DNA form, the CDR3 reads TGTGCCTGGAGTCTAACAGGGTTTGACACTGAAGCTTTCTTT.

The table lists this clonotype with a few counts. The J gene is TRBJ2-1, the V gene TRBV7-2, with 9 bases identical to TRBD2. The CDR3 runs to 16 residues. Germline V lookup: CDR1 SGHTA, CDR2 FQGNSA. V lost 2 bases to trimming and J lost 6 bases; unmatched junction nucleotides: 8. The CDR3 protein is CASSLRWAGGINEQFF. The CDR3 nucleotides are TGTGCCAGCAGCTTACGATGGGCGGGGGGGATCAATGAGCAGTTCTTC.

This clonotype was counted a few times. CDR3 loop: CASSKGTGRITYQPQHF. The DNA for the CDR3 is TGTGCCAGCAGCAAGGGGACAGGTCGTATTACGTATCAGCCCCAGCATTTT. V is TRBV7-9 and J is TRBJ1-5; 8 bases are shared with TRBD1. The CDR3 contains 17 residues. The junction had 14 bases not matched to a gene; V was cut back by 5 bases and J by 5 bases. Germline CDR1 and CDR2: SEHNR and FQNEAQ (reference sequence).

The J gene is TRBJ2-3, the V gene TRBV4-3, with TRBD2 matching 10 bases. Trimming at V came to 4 bases and at J to 5 bases, leaving 6 bases not matched to a gene. Germline values: CDR1 LGHNA, CDR2 YSLEER. CDR3 length equals 15 residues. In DNA form, the CDR3 reads TGCGCCAGCAGCCCTCGGCTAGCGGGGGAAGATACGCAGTATTTT. Translating it yields CASSPRLAGEDTQYF.

The chain carries TRBV19 and TRBJ2-2; 7 nucleotides line up with TRBD1. The CDR3 totals 15 residues. From germline, CDR1 is LNHDA and CDR2 SQIVND (reference sequence). The junction had 4 bases not matched to a gene; V was cut back by 5 bases and J by 1 base. CDR3 in amino acids: CASSSGTVNTGELFF. The CDR3 nucleotides read TGTGCCAGTAGTTCCGGGACAGTGAACACCGGGGAGCTGTTTTTT.

This clonotype has a handful of counts. V and J are TRBV6-5 and TRBJ1-4; TRBD1 might be the D (6 bases). This CDR3 comprises 16 residues. Germline V gives CDR1 MNHEY, CDR2 SVGAGI. The germline V and J ends were trimmed by 6 bases and 8 bases, with 22 bases remaining between them. The CDR3 protein is CASSPTLPLGGEKLFF. The CDR3 nucleotides read TGTGCCAGCAGCCCAACCCTCCCTTTAGGGGGAGAAAAACTGTTTTTT.

This clonotype was seen a handful of times. The V call is TRBV5-4, the J call TRBJ2-5, with D maybe TRBD2 (5 bases). Germline CDR1 and CDR2: SGHNT and YYREEE (reference sequence). V was trimmed by 0 bases and J by 5 bases, leaving 14 bases between them. The CDR3 length is 15 residues. CDR3 loop: CASSLARAGAETQYF. CDR3 bases: TGTGCCAGCAGCTTGGCGAGGGCCGGCGCGGAGACCCAGTACTTC.

This clonotype was counted between two and nine times. V gene TRBV7-2 combines with J gene TRBJ2-2; 8 positions agree with TRBD1. The CDR3 runs 15 residues. V lost 6 bases to trimming and J lost 4 bases; unmatched junction nucleotides: 7. Germline V gene data show CDR1 as SGHTA and CDR2 as FQGNSA. CDR3 nucleotide sequence: TGTGCCAGCAGTCTTTACAGGGGGTCCACCGGGGAGCTGTTTTTT. Protein: CASSLYRGSTGELFF.

The J gene is TRBJ2-2, the V gene TRBV4-3; D uncertain. Trimming removed 1 base from V and 5 bases from J, with 8 bases in between. Germline-derived CDR1 and CDR2 are LGHNA and YSLEER. The CDR3 runs 14 residues. CDR3 amino acids: CASSQAGFTGELFF. For the CDR3, the DNA is TGCGCCAGCAGCCAAGCAGGATTTACCGGGGAGCTGTTTTTT.

The chain carries TRBV24-1 and TRBJ2-3; 7 bases map to TRBD1. Germline V gene lookup returns CDR1 KGHDR and CDR2 SFDVKD. The CDR3 is 16 amino acids. The V and J ends lost 0 bases and 0 bases, in that order; junction bases with no gene match: 2. The CDR3 sequence is CATSDLKGQSTDTQYF. In DNA form, the CDR3 reads TGTGCCACCAGTGATTTGAAGGGACAGAGCACAGATACGCAGTATTTT.

The chain recombines TRBV5-5 with TRBJ2-1; 11 nucleotides agree with TRBD2. Germline assignment: CDR1 SGHKS and CDR2 YYEKEE (reference sequence). V shed 3 bases, J shed 4 bases, and the junction held 6 bases outside the gene matches. This CDR3 has 16 residues. The CDR3 DNA reads TGTGCCAGCAGCTCATTAGCGGGGGGGCTTTACAATGAGCAGTTCTTC. This translates into CASSSLAGGLYNEQFF.

This chain connects TRBV12-3 or TRBV12-4 to TRBJ1-1; no clear D gene. The CDR3 contains 15 residues. The V and J ends lost 1 base and 6 bases respectively, with 15 bases between them. CDR3 region: CASSLGPGISAEAFF. CDR3 bases: TGTGCCAGCAGTTTAGGTCCAGGTATCTCCGCTGAAGCTTTCTTT.

The rearrangement uses TRBV5-5 and TRBJ1-1, with a weak D call TRBD1 (5 bases). This CDR3 has 14 amino acids. V was shortened by 4 bases and J by 4 bases, with 14 bases between the two germline ends. Germline V CDR1 and CDR2: SGHKS, YYEKEE (reference sequence). The chain's CDR3 is CASSRGRVVTEAFF. CDR3 DNA sequence: TGTGCCAGCAGCCGGGGACGGGTGGTCACTGAAGCTTTCTTT.

This clonotype was seen more than once but under ten times. The chain links TRBV18 to TRBJ1-6, with D possibly matching TRBD1 (5 bases). Trimming shortened V by 3 bases and J by 8 bases, and 11 bases separated the two germline ends. Germline-derived CDR1 and CDR2 are KGHSH and LQKENI. The length of the CDR3 is 14 residues. CDR3 residues: CASSPGGDDSPLHF. The CDR3 nucleotides read TGTGCCAGCTCACCGGGGGGTGACGATTCACCCCTCCACTTT.

The chain recombines TRBV5-1 with TRBJ2-5; D is perhaps TRBD2 (7 bases). The CDR3 is 15 amino acids. Germline values: CDR1 SGHRS, CDR2 YFSETQ. V gave up 4 bases and J gave up 6 bases, with 19 bases separating them. CDR3 sequence reads: CASSKVGGGPKTQYF. The CDR3 DNA is TGCGCCAGCAGCAAGGTGGGGGGGGGGCCAAAGACCCAGTACTTC.

The V call is TRBV11-3, the J call TRBJ2-7, with D tentatively TRBD1 (6 bases). Trimming took 1 base from V and 0 from J, leaving 19 bases between them. CDR1 is SGHNT, CDR2 YENEEA, per germline. The CDR3 runs to 18 residues. The CDR3 reads CASSLVLFVLDSSYEQYF. In nucleotides, the CDR3 is TGTGCCAGCAGCTTAGTTTTATTCGTTTTGGACAGCTCCTACGAGCAGTACTTC.

In its sample, this clonotype was seen a few times. This CDR3 is CASSQDWGIEAFF. DNA of the CDR3: TGCGCCAGCAGCCAAGATTGGGGGATAGAAGCTTTCTTT. The gene calls are TRBV4-1 and TRBJ1-1; D possibly corresponds to TRBD1 (5 bases). Germline V gives CDR1 MGHRA, CDR2 YSYEKL. The ends were cut back, 0 bases at V and 8 bases at J, with 10 bases in the middle. The CDR3 is 13 amino acids.

This clonotype was observed a few times. The chain recombines TRBV20-1 with TRBJ1-5; TRBD1 might be the D (5 bases). Germline-derived CDR1 and CDR2 are DFQATT and SNEGSKA (reference sequence). V lost 6 bases and J 0 bases, leaving 21 bases between the germline ends. The CDR3 spans 17 residues. DNA of the CDR3: TGCAGTGCCCTAGAAGGGAAGGGGCTTTATAGCAATCAGCCCCAGCATTTT. Amino acid sequence: CSALEGKGLYSNQPQHF.